This T cell receptor (beta chain) originates from a study of control samples from healthy donors and cancer patients. This table comes from immunoSEQ multiplex PCR, and its TCRdb copy is limited to in-frame clones, with some not included. The sample carries 130,000 or so clones, about 90% recorded once. The germline V and J ends were trimmed by 7 bases and 5 bases, with 11 bases remaining between them. CDR1 is LNHDA and CDR2 is SQIVND in the germline V gene (reference sequence). This CDR3 has 12 amino acids. Material: blood. This chain connects TRBV19 to TRBJ1-2; a possible D gene is TRBD1 (5 bases). This clonotype was sampled from a woman in her 50s in good health. The CDR3 region is CASTQGGYGYTF. The CDR3 region has the DNA TGTGCCAGTACCCAGGGTGGATATGGCTACACCTTC.